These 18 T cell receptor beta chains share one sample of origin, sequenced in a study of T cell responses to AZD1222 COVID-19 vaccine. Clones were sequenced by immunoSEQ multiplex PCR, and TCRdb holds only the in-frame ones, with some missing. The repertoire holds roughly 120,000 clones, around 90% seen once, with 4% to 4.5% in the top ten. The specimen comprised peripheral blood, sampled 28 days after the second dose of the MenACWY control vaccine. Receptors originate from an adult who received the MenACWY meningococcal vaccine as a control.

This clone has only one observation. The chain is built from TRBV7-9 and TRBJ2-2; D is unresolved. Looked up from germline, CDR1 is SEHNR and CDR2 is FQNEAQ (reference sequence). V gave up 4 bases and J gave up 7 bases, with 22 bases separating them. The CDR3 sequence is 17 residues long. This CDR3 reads CASSSSSRRPNVGELFF. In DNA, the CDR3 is TGTGCCAGCAGCTCCTCATCCCGACGCCCGAACGTCGGGGAGCTGTTTTTT.

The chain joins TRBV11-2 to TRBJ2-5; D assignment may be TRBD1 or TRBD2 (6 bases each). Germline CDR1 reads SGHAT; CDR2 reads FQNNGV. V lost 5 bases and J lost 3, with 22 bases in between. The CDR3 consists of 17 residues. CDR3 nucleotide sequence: TGTGCCAGCAGCCCCGTACTCCACGGGGGCCGCAAAGAGACCCAGTACTTC. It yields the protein CASSPVLHGGRKETQYF.

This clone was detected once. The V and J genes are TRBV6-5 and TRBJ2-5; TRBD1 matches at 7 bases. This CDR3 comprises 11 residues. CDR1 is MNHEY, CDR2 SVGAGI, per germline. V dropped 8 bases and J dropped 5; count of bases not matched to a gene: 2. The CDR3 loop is CASLRGETQYF. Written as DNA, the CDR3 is TGTGCCAGCCTCAGGGGGGAGACCCAGTACTTC.

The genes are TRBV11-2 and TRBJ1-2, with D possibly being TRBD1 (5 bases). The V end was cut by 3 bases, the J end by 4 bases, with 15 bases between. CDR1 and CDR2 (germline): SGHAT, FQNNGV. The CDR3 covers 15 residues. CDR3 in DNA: TGTGCCAGCAGCTTGGGGTTCGGGGGGTCCTATGGCTACACCTTC. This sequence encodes CASSLGFGGSYGYTF.

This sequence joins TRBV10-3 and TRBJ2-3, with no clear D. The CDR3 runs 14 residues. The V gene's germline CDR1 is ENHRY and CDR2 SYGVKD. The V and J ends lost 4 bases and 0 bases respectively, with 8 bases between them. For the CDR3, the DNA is TGTGCCATCAGTGGCGGAACTAGCACAGATACGCAGTATTTT. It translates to CAISGGTSTDTQYF.

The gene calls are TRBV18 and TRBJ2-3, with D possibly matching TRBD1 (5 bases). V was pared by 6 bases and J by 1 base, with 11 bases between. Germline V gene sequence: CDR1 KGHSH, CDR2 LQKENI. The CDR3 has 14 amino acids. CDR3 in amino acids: CASSAGSGTDTQYF. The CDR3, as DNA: TGTGCCAGCTCCGCAGGGTCAGGCACAGATACGCAGTATTTT. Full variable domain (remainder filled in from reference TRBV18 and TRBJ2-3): NAGVMQNPRHLVRRRGQEARLRCSPMKGHSHVYWYRQLPEEGLKFMVYLQKENIIDESGMPKERFSAEFPKEGPSILRIQQVVRGDSAAYFCASSAGSGTDTQYFGPGTRLTVL.

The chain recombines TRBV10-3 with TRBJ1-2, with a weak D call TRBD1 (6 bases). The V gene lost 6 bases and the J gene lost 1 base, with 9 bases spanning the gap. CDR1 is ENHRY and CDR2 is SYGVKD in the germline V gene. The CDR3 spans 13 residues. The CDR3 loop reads CAIRDSLNYGYTF. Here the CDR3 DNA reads TGTGCCATCAGGGACAGCCTTAACTATGGCTACACCTTC.

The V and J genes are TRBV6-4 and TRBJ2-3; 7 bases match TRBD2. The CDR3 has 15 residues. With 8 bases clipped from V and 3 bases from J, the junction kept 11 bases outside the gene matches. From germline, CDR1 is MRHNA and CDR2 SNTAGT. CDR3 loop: CASRLGRGSTDTQYF. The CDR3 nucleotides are TGTGCCAGCCGATTAGGGAGGGGATCTACAGATACGCAGTATTTT.

The CDR3 loop reads CASSETWRAETQYF. The DNA for the CDR3 is TGTGCCAGCAGTGAGACCTGGCGGGCAGAGACCCAGTACTTC. The chain carries TRBV5-6 and TRBJ2-5; tentatively, D is TRBD2 (5 bases). CDR1 and CDR2 (germline): SGHDT, YYEEEE. The length of the CDR3 is 14 residues. Deletions cut 5 bases from V and 4 bases from J, with 15 bases between.

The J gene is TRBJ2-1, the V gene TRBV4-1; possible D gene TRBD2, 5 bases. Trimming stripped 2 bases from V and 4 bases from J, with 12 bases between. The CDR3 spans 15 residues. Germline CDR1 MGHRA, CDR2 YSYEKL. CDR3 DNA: TGCGCCAGCAGCCAATCGGGAAGGATATACAATGAGCAGTTCTTC. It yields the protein CASSQSGRIYNEQFF.

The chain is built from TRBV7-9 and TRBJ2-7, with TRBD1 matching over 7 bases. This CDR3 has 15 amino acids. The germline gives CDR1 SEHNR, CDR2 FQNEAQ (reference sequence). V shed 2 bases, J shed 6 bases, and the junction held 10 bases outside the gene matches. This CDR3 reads CASSLKGQSGPEQYF. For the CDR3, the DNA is TGTGCCAGCAGCTTAAAGGGACAGTCGGGACCCGAGCAGTACTTC.

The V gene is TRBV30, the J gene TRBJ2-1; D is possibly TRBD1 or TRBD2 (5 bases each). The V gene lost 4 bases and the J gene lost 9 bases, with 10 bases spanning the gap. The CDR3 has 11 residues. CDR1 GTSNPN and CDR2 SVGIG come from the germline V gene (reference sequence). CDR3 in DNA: TGTGCCTGGAACTACGGGGCTGAGCAGTTCTTC. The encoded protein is CAWNYGAEQFF.

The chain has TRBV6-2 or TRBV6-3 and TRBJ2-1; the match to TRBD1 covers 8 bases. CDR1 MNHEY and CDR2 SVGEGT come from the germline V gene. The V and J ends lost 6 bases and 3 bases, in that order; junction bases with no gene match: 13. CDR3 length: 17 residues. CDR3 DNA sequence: TGTGCCAGCAGCCCTGACTCCTCCGGGACAGGCTACAATGAGCAGTTCTTC. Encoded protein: CASSPDSSGTGYNEQFF.

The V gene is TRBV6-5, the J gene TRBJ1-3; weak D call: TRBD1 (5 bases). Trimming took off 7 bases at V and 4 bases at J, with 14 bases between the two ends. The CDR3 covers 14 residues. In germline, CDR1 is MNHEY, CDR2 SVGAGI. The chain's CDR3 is CASKMAGLGNTIYF. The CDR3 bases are TGTGCCAGCAAAATGGCAGGGTTAGGAAACACCATATATTTT.

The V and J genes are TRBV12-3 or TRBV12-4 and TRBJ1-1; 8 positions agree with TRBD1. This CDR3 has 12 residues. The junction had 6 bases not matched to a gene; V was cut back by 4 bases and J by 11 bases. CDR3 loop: CASSWTGWDAFF. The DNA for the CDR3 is TGTGCCAGCAGTTGGACAGGGTGGGATGCTTTCTTT.

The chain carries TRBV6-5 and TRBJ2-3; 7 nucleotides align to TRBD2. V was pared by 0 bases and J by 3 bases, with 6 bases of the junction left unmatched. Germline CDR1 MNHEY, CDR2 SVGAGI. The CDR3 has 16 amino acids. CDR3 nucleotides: TGTGCCAGCAGTTACTCGATCGCTAGCGGTACAGATACGCAGTATTTT. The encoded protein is CASSYSIASGTDTQYF.

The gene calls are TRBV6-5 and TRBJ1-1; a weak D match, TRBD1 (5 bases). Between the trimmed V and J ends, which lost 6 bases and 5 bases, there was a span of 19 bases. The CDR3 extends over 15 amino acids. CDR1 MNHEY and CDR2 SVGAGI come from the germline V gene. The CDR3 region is CASSARDSGGTEAFF. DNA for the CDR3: TGTGCCAGCAGCGCCAGGGATTCGGGTGGGACTGAAGCTTTCTTT.

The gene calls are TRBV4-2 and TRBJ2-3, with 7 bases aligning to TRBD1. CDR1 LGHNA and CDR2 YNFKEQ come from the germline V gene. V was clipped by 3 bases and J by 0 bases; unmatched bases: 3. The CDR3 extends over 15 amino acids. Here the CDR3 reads CASSQTGSSTDTQYF. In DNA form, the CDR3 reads TGTGCCAGCAGCCAGACAGGGTCTAGCACAGATACGCAGTATTTT.